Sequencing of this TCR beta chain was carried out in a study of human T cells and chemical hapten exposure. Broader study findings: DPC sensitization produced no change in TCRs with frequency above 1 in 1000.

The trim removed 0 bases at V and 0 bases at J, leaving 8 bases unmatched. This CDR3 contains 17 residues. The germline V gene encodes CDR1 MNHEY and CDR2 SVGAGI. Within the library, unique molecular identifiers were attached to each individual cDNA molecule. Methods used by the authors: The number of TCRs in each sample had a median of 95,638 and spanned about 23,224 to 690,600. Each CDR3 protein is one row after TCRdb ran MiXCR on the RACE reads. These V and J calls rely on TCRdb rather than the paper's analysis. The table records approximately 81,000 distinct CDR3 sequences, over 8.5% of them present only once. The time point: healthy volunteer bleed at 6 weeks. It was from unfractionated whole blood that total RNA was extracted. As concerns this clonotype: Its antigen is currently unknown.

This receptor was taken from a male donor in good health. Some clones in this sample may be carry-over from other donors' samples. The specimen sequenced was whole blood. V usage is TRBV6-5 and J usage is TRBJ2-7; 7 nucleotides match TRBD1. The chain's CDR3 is CASSYSMAPGGSYEQYF. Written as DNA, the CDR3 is TGTGCCAGCAGTTACTCGATGGCCCCAGGGGGCTCCTACGAGCAGTACTTC.